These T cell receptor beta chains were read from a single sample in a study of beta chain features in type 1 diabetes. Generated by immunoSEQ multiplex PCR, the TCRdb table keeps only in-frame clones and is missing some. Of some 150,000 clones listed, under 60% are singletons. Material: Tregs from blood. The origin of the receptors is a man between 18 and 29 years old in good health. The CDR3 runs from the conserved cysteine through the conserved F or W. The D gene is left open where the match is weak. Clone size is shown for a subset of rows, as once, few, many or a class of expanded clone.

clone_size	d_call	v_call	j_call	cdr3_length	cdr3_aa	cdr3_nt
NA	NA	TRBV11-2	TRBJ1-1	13	CASSSQENTEAFF	TGTGCCAGCAGCTCTCAGGAGAACACTGAAGCTTTCTTT
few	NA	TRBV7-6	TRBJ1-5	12	CASSDGLSPQHF	TGTGCCAGCAGCGACGGACTTTCGCCCCAGCATTTT
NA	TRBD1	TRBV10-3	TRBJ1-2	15	CAISGTGISLYGYTF	TGTGCCATCAGTGGGACAGGGATTTCCCTCTATGGCTACACCTTC
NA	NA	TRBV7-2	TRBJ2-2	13	CASSPRGSGELFF	TGTGCCAGCAGCCCAAGAGGGTCGGGGGAGCTGTTTTTT
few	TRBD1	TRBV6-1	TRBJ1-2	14	CASSGSTGGLGYTF	TGTGCCAGCAGTGGATCGACAGGGGGCTTGGGCTACACCTTC
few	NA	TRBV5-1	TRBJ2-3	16	CASSYMRRVKADTQYF	TGCGCCAGCAGCTACATGCGCCGGGTCAAGGCAGATACGCAGTATTTT
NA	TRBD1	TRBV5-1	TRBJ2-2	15	CASSLGQGAFGELFF	TGCGCCAGCAGCTTGGGACAGGGGGCATTCGGGGAGCTGTTTTTT
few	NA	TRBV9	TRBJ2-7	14	CASSVATGTGEQYF	TGTGCCAGCAGCGTAGCTACTGGTACGGGCGAGCAGTACTTC
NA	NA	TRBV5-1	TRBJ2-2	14	CASSLGGNTGELFF	TGCGCCAGCAGCTTAGGAGGGAACACCGGGGAGCTGTTTTTT
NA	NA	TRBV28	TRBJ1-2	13	CASSLSSGYGYTF	TGTGCCAGCAGTTTATCCTCCGGTTATGGCTACACCTTC
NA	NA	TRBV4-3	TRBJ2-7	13	CASSRQVSYEQYF	TGCGCCAGCAGTCGACAGGTATCCTACGAGCAGTACTTC
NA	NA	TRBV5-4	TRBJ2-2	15	CASSLVGVETGELFF	TGTGCCAGCAGCTTGGTAGGGGTGGAAACCGGGGAGCTGTTTTTT
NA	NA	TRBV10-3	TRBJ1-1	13	CATQPTGHTEAFF	TGTGCCACCCAGCCCACAGGGCACACTGAAGCTTTCTTT
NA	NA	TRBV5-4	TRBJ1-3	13	CASRTGSGNTIYF	TGTGCCAGCAGAACAGGGTCTGGAAACACCATATATTTT
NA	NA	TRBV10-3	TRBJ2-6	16	CAISDLGDSGANVLTF	TGTGCCATCAGTGATTTAGGAGACTCTGGGGCCAACGTCCTGACTTTC
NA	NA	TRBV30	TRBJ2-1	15	CAWRVHRSSYNEQFF	TGTGCCTGGAGGGTCCACAGGAGCTCCTACAATGAGCAGTTCTTC
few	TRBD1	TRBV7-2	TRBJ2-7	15	CASSLAWTGDYEQYF	TGTGCCAGCAGCTTAGCGTGGACAGGGGACTACGAGCAGTACTTC
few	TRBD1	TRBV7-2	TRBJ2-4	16	CASSFTGTGRTNIQYF	TGTGCCAGCAGCTTTACCGGGACAGGGCGGACAAACATTCAGTACTTC
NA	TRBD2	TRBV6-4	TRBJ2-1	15	CASSVAGGSYNEQFF	TGTGCCAGCAGCGTAGCGGGGGGCTCCTACAATGAGCAGTTCTTC
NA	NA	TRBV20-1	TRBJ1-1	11	CSEIGATEAFF	TGCAGTGAAATAGGGGCCACTGAAGCTTTCTTT
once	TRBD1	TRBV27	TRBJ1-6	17	CASSLRRQGPYNSPLHF	TGTGCCAGCAGTCTACGAAGACAGGGACCCTATAATTCACCCCTCCACTTT
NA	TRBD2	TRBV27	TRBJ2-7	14	CASRPGLANTEQYF	TGTGCCAGCAGACCGGGACTAGCGAATACCGAGCAGTACTTC
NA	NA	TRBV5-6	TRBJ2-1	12	CATHRAGTLKFF	TGTGCCACCCACCGAGCCGGGACTCTAAAGTTCTTC
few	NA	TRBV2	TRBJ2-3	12	CASSPEAAGRYF	TGTGCCAGCAGCCCGGAGGCCGCGGGGCGGTATTTT
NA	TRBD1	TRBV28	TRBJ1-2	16	CASSLGAPDRGYGYTF	TGTGCCAGCAGTTTAGGCGCTCCGGACAGGGGTTATGGCTACACCTTC
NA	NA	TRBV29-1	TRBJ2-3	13	CSVYGDLTDTQYF	TGCAGCGTTTATGGGGACTTGACGGATACGCAGTATTTT
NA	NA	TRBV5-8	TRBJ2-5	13	CASSFRGSETQYF	TGTGCCAGCAGCTTCAGGGGTTCCGAGACCCAGTACTTC
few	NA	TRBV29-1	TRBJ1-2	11	CSVEGAGGYTF	TGCAGCGTTGAGGGGGCGGGTGGCTACACCTTC
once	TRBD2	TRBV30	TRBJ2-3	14	CAWKPAGGTDTQYF	TGTGCCTGGAAACCAGCGGGGGGGACAGATACGCAGTATTTT
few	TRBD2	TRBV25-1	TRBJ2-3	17	CASSESWASGNADTQYF	TGTGCCAGCAGTGAATCTTGGGCTAGCGGGAACGCAGATACGCAGTATTTT
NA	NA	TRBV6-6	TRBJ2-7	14	CASSFNQGRYEQYF	TGTGCCAGCAGCTTCAACCAGGGAAGGTACGAGCAGTACTTC
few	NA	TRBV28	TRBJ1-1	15	CASSTLGHGNTEAFF	TGTGCCAGCAGCACCCTCGGACACGGGAACACTGAAGCTTTCTTT
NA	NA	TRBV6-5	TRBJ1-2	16	CASSYRGANPNYGYTF	TGTGCCAGCAGTTACCGTGGGGCGAATCCAAACTATGGCTACACCTTC
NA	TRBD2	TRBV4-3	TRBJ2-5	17	CASSQDAASGIYETQYF	TGCGCCAGCAGCCAAGATGCAGCTAGCGGGATCTATGAGACCCAGTACTTC
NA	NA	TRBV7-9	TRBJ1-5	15	CASSLRGDSNQPQHF	TGTGCCAGCAGCTTACGGGGAGACAGCAATCAGCCCCAGCATTTT
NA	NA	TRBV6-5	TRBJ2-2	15	CASSRDVTFTGELFF	TGTGCCAGCAGCAGGGATGTAACTTTCACCGGGGAGCTGTTTTTT
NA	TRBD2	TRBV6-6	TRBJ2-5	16	CASSYGAGGNQETQYF	TGTGCCAGCAGTTACGGGGCGGGGGGCAACCAAGAGACCCAGTACTTC
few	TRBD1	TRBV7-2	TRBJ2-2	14	CASSLLTGAGELFF	TGTGCCAGCAGCTTACTAACAGGGGCCGGGGAGCTGTTTTTT
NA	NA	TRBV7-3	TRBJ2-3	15	CASSSQGFFTDTQYF	TGTGCCAGCAGCTCCCAGGGTTTTTTCACAGATACGCAGTATTTT
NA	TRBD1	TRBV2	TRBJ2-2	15	CASSRQGAVTGELFF	TGTGCCAGCAGTAGACAGGGGGCGGTCACCGGGGAGCTGTTTTTT
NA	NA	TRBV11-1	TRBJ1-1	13	CASSEREDTEAFF	TGTGCCAGCAGTGAGAGGGAGGACACTGAAGCTTTCTTT
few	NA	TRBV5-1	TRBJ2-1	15	CASRLGGSGFNEQFF	TGCGCCAGCAGATTGGGCGGAAGTGGGTTCAATGAGCAGTTCTTC
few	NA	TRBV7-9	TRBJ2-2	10	CASSSWELFF	TGTGCCAGCAGCTCTTGGGAGCTGTTTTTT
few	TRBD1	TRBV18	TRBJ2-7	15	CASSTQTGTAYEQYF	TGTGCCAGCTCGACTCAAACCGGGACAGCCTACGAGCAGTACTTC
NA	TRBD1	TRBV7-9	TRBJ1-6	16	CASSSGQGARNSPLHF	TGTGCCAGCAGCTCAGGACAGGGGGCGCGGAATTCACCCCTCCACTTT
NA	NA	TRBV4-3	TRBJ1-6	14	CASSQGPGYSPLHF	TGCGCCAGCAGCCAAGGTCCAGGGTATTCACCCCTCCACTTT
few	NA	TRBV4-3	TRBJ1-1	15	CASSLSPGLRTEAFF	TGCGCCAGCAGCCTAAGCCCCGGGTTACGGACTGAAGCTTTCTTT
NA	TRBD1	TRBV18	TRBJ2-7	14	CASSLRTGAYEQYF	TGTGCCAGCTCACTTAGGACAGGGGCATACGAGCAGTACTTC
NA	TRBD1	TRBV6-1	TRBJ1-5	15	CASSIRQGMIQPQHF	TGTGCCAGCAGCATCAGACAGGGGATGATCCAGCCCCAGCATTTT
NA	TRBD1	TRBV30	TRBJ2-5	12	CASQQGPETQYF	TGTGCCTCTCAACAGGGGCCTGAGACCCAGTACTTC
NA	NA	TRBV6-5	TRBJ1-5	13	CASRRGALQPQHF	TGTGCCAGCCGCCGGGGGGCACTTCAGCCCCAGCATTTT
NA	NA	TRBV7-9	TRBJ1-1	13	CASSLAPGTEAFF	TGTGCCAGCAGCTTAGCTCCAGGCACTGAAGCTTTCTTT
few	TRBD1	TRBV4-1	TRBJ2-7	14	CASSQETGGYEQYF	TGCGCCAGCAGCCAAGAGACAGGGGGCTACGAGCAGTACTTC
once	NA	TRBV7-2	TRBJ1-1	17	CASSLGFAGPKSTEAFF	TGTGCCAGCAGCTTGGGCTTCGCGGGGCCTAAGAGCACTGAAGCTTTCTTT
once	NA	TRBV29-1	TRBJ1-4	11	CSAEYWEKLFF	TGCAGCGCCGAGTACTGGGAAAAACTGTTTTTT